This TCR beta chain was recorded in a study of blood T cell repertoires in COVID-19. Whole-study context: The origin of the acute and convalescent COVID-19 samples was the United States, Italy and Spain. PBMCs, B-cell-depleted T cells, or T cells were the source of the cDNA or gDNA that made up the material.

The authors' processing: Estimation of nucleated cell counts relied on the amplification of reference gene primers. Some clones are missing from TCRdb's copy, which holds only in-frame ones; the method was immunoSEQ multiplex PCR. Clonal size and the V and J genes are those of that table, whereas D and trimming came from the DNA. The data contain roughly 150,000 clones, more than 70% of them singletons. With regard to this clone: Within the sample, other DNA sequences also encode this same CDR3.

Per the germline V gene, CDR1 is LNHDA and CDR2 is SQIVND (reference sequence). CDR3 length equals 14 residues. The V gene end was trimmed by 5 bases and the J gene end by 7 bases; junction bases not matched to a gene: 6. Sequenced material: peripheral blood. This rearrangement joins TRBV19 to TRBJ1-4; 8 bases fit TRBD1. The receptor comes from a human donor in a cohort sampled during active COVID-19. The CDR3 loop is CASSPGQGGEKLFF. Written as DNA, the CDR3 is TGTGCCAGTAGTCCAGGACAGGGTGGTGAAAAACTGTTTTTT.